These T cell receptor beta chains were read from a single sample in a study of regulatory T cells in long-lasting Graves disease. TCRdb used MiXCR to reprocess the multiplex PCR reads, holding one entry per CDR3 protein. The sample has approximately 400,000 distinct CDR3 sequences; roughly a sixth are singletons. Source: peripheral blood mononuclear cells (PBMCs), taken at new diagnosis, from a patient treated with antithyroid drugs. These receptors came from a female donor with Graves disease. The CDR3 runs from the conserved cysteine through the conserved F or W. A D gene is named only where the DNA matches it firmly. Only some rows state a clone size, as once, few, many or a class for expanded clones.

j_gene: TRBJ2-1; abundance: many; d_gene: .; v_gene: TRBV11-2; CDR3aa: CASSSLLGRKTYNEQFF; CDR3nt: TGTGCCAGCAGCTCTCTACTTGGACGAAAAACCTACAATGAGCAGTTCTTC
j_gene: TRBJ2-3; abundance: many; d_gene: TRBD1; v_gene: TRBV18; CDR3aa: CASSASRQGRTDTQYF; CDR3nt: TGTGCCAGCTCAGCCAGCCGACAGGGCCGCACAGATACGCAGTATTTT
j_gene: TRBJ1-1; abundance: many; d_gene: TRBD1; v_gene: TRBV20-1; CDR3aa: CSAARQGNTEAFF; CDR3nt: TGCAGTGCAGCTAGACAGGGGAACACTGAAGCTTTCTTT
j_gene: TRBJ1-5; abundance: few; d_gene: .; v_gene: TRBV2; CDR3aa: CASRGRSYSNQPQHF; CDR3nt: TGTGCCAGCCGGGGACGGAGTTATAGCAATCAGCCCCAGCATTTT
j_gene: TRBJ1-1; abundance: many; d_gene: .; v_gene: TRBV12-5; CDR3aa: CATHGDLLEAFF; CDR3nt: TGTGCTACACATGGGGACCTACTTGAAGCTTTCTTT
j_gene: TRBJ1-2; abundance: many; d_gene: TRBD1; v_gene: TRBV27; CDR3aa: CASSFSKTGNYGYTF; CDR3nt: TGTGCCAGCAGTTTCTCTAAGACAGGGAACTATGGCTACACCTTC
j_gene: TRBJ1-2; abundance: .; d_gene: .; v_gene: TRBV28; CDR3aa: CASSLSDLDGYTF; CDR3nt: TGTGCCAGCAGTTTAAGTGATTTAGATGGCTACACCTTC
j_gene: TRBJ2-6; abundance: .; d_gene: .; v_gene: TRBV2; CDR3aa: CASSEAANRAGANVLTF; CDR3nt: TGTGCCAGCAGTGAAGCCGCCAACAGGGCTGGGGCCAACGTCCTGACTTTC
j_gene: TRBJ2-5; abundance: many; d_gene: .; v_gene: TRBV20-1; CDR3aa: CSVLRAAETQYF; CDR3nt: TGCAGTGTTCTTCGGGCGGCGGAGACCCAGTACTTC
j_gene: TRBJ2-7; abundance: few; d_gene: .; v_gene: TRBV29-1; CDR3aa: CSALAGHHYEQYF; CDR3nt: TGCAGCGCGCTCGCAGGACACCACTACGAGCAGTACTTC
j_gene: TRBJ2-3; abundance: many; d_gene: TRBD2; v_gene: TRBV6-5; CDR3aa: CASSYRGTSGGTDTQYF; CDR3nt: TGTGCCAGCAGTTACCGAGGGACTAGCGGGGGGACCGATACGCAGTATTTT
j_gene: TRBJ2-5; abundance: .; d_gene: .; v_gene: TRBV11-2; CDR3aa: CASSFYGLVIETQYF; CDR3nt: TGTGCCAGCAGCTTTTACGGACTCGTTATTGAGACCCAGTACTTC
j_gene: TRBJ1-2; abundance: few; d_gene: .; v_gene: TRBV3-1; CDR3aa: CASSQRTVYGYTF; CDR3nt: TGTGCCAGCAGCCAAAGGACGGTCTATGGCTACACCTTC
j_gene: TRBJ1-5; abundance: .; d_gene: TRBD1; v_gene: TRBV2; CDR3aa: CASSGQTGLLPQHF; CDR3nt: TGTGCCAGCAGTGGACAGACAGGGCTACTTCCCCAGCATTTT
j_gene: TRBJ2-3; abundance: many; d_gene: TRBD2; v_gene: TRBV2; CDR3aa: CASSVKRGSDTQYF; CDR3nt: TGTGCCAGCAGTGTTAAGCGGGGGTCAGATACGCAGTATTTT
j_gene: TRBJ1-5; abundance: many; d_gene: .; v_gene: TRBV7-2; CDR3aa: CASSLAQRAGHQPQHF; CDR3nt: TGTGCCAGCAGCTTAGCGCAGAGGGCTGGACATCAGCCCCAGCATTTT
j_gene: TRBJ2-7; abundance: many; d_gene: TRBD1; v_gene: TRBV10-3; CDR3aa: CAISPGQGIIYEQYF; CDR3nt: TGTGCCATCAGTCCCGGACAGGGGATTATATACGAGCAGTACTTC
j_gene: TRBJ1-1; abundance: many; d_gene: .; v_gene: TRBV5-1; CDR3aa: CASSLHAGDTEAFF; CDR3nt: TGCGCCAGCAGCTTGCACGCAGGCGACACTGAAGCTTTCTTT
j_gene: TRBJ1-5; abundance: many; d_gene: .; v_gene: TRBV12-3/TRBV12-4; CDR3aa: CASRPTGDGNQPQHF; CDR3nt: TGTGCCAGCAGACCTACAGGAGATGGCAATCAGCCCCAGCATTTT
j_gene: TRBJ2-1; abundance: .; d_gene: .; v_gene: TRBV6-5; CDR3aa: CASSYSAAVNEQFF; CDR3nt: TGTGCCAGCAGTTACTCGGCGGCTGTAAATGAGCAGTTCTTC
j_gene: TRBJ2-3; abundance: many; d_gene: .; v_gene: TRBV4-3; CDR3aa: CASSQGVDRSTDTQYF; CDR3nt: TGCGCCAGCAGCCAAGGGGTGGACAGAAGCACAGATACGCAGTATTTT
j_gene: TRBJ2-2; abundance: many; d_gene: TRBD2; v_gene: TRBV11-1; CDR3aa: CASSPIAVAGGPLPGELFF; CDR3nt: TGTGCCAGCAGCCCTATAGCCGTAGCGGGAGGGCCTTTACCCGGGGAGCTGTTTTTT
j_gene: TRBJ2-7; abundance: .; d_gene: .; v_gene: TRBV7-2; CDR3aa: CASPSPTGASTYEQYF; CDR3nt: TGTGCCAGCCCTAGCCCTACGGGGGCCTCAACCTACGAGCAGTACTTC
j_gene: TRBJ1-2; abundance: .; d_gene: TRBD1; v_gene: TRBV20-1; CDR3aa: CSARAYSGTGTYGYTF; CDR3nt: TGCAGTGCTAGAGCCTATTCCGGGACAGGCACTTATGGCTACACCTTC
j_gene: TRBJ1-2; abundance: once; d_gene: .; v_gene: TRBV29-1; CDR3aa: CSVDGDGYTF; CDR3nt: TGCAGCGTTGATGGGGACGGCTACACCTTC
j_gene: TRBJ2-3; abundance: many; d_gene: TRBD1; v_gene: TRBV10-1; CDR3aa: CASSPGTGNTDTQYF; CDR3nt: TGCGCCAGCAGTCCCGGGACAGGGAACACAGATACGCAGTATTTT
j_gene: TRBJ1-1; abundance: many; d_gene: TRBD1; v_gene: TRBV5-1; CDR3aa: CASSLETGGDAFF; CDR3nt: TGCGCCAGCAGCTTGGAAACAGGGGGGGACGCTTTCTTT
j_gene: TRBJ2-1; abundance: many; d_gene: .; v_gene: TRBV27; CDR3aa: CASNGQTYNEQFF; CDR3nt: TGTGCCAGCAACGGGCAAACCTACAATGAGCAGTTCTTC
j_gene: TRBJ2-7; abundance: few; d_gene: .; v_gene: TRBV7-2; CDR3aa: CASSPIDKRREQYF; CDR3nt: TGTGCCAGCAGTCCTATTGACAAACGGCGCGAGCAGTACTTC
j_gene: TRBJ1-4; abundance: many; d_gene: .; v_gene: TRBV12-3/TRBV12-4; CDR3aa: CASSLDSRGLFF; CDR3nt: TGTGCCAGCAGTTTGGACAGCCGGGGACTGTTTTTT
j_gene: TRBJ1-4; abundance: many; d_gene: TRBD1; v_gene: TRBV2; CDR3aa: CASSEDRGDEKLFF; CDR3nt: TGTGCCAGCAGTGAGGACAGGGGAGACGAAAAACTGTTTTTT
j_gene: TRBJ1-2; abundance: many; d_gene: TRBD1; v_gene: TRBV2; CDR3aa: CASTAGTGSYGYTF; CDR3nt: TGTGCCAGCACTGCCGGGACAGGGAGTTATGGCTACACCTTC
j_gene: TRBJ1-1; abundance: many; d_gene: .; v_gene: TRBV5-6; CDR3aa: CASSHGLLTEAFF; CDR3nt: TGTGCCAGCAGCCATGGACTGCTCACTGAAGCTTTCTTT
j_gene: TRBJ2-4; abundance: many; d_gene: .; v_gene: TRBV5-1; CDR3aa: CASSLEGENIQWF; CDR3nt: TGCGCCAGCAGCTTGGAAGGAGAGAACATTCAGTGGTTC
j_gene: TRBJ2-7; abundance: .; d_gene: .; v_gene: TRBV28; CDR3aa: CASSLSRRLWEGRNEQYF; CDR3nt: TGTGCCAGCAGTTTATCCCGCCGACTGTGGGAAGGGCGAAACGAGCAGTACTTC
j_gene: TRBJ1-5; abundance: .; d_gene: .; v_gene: TRBV28; CDR3aa: CASSLLHRDYSNQPQHF; CDR3nt: TGTGCCAGCAGTTTACTACACAGGGACTATAGCAATCAGCCCCAGCATTTT
j_gene: TRBJ2-2; abundance: .; d_gene: .; v_gene: TRBV29-1; CDR3aa: CSVFSPNTGELFF; CDR3nt: TGCAGCGTTTTCAGCCCGAACACCGGGGAGCTGTTTTTT
j_gene: TRBJ2-7; abundance: many; d_gene: TRBD2; v_gene: TRBV12-3/TRBV12-4; CDR3aa: CASSGTSGPDYEQYF; CDR3nt: TGTGCCAGCAGCGGGACTAGCGGGCCGGATTACGAGCAGTACTTC
j_gene: TRBJ2-1; abundance: many; d_gene: .; v_gene: TRBV28; CDR3aa: CASSLRVGAYNEQFF; CDR3nt: TGTGCCAGCAGTTTGAGGGTTGGGGCGTACAATGAGCAGTTCTTC
j_gene: TRBJ2-7; abundance: many; d_gene: .; v_gene: TRBV10-3; CDR3aa: CAIMVAGLSYEQYF; CDR3nt: TGTGCCATCATGGTGGCAGGACTCTCCTACGAGCAGTACTTC
j_gene: TRBJ2-2; abundance: many; d_gene: .; v_gene: TRBV5-6; CDR3aa: CASSGAVTGELFF; CDR3nt: TGTGCCAGCAGCGGCGCGGTAACCGGGGAGCTGTTTTTT
j_gene: TRBJ1-2; abundance: many; d_gene: .; v_gene: TRBV2; CDR3aa: CASSPGTVGYTF; CDR3nt: TGTGCCAGCAGTCCTGGGACTGTTGGCTACACCTTC
j_gene: TRBJ2-2; abundance: .; d_gene: .; v_gene: TRBV24-1; CDR3aa: CATSDGAVPNTGELFF; CDR3nt: TGTGCCACCAGTGACGGAGCGGTACCGAACACCGGGGAGCTGTTTTTT
j_gene: TRBJ1-2; abundance: many; d_gene: .; v_gene: TRBV10-3; CDR3aa: CAINHPTGDSAEANYGYTF; CDR3nt: TGTGCCATCAACCACCCGACAGGTGATTCGGCTGAAGCTAACTATGGCTACACCTTC
j_gene: TRBJ2-2; abundance: many; d_gene: .; v_gene: TRBV19; CDR3aa: CASSTDRSSGNTGELFF; CDR3nt: TGTGCCAGTAGTACAGATAGATCCAGCGGGAACACCGGGGAGCTGTTTTTT
j_gene: TRBJ2-5; abundance: .; d_gene: TRBD1; v_gene: TRBV29-1; CDR3aa: CSVNRGNQETQYF; CDR3nt: TGCAGCGTTAACAGGGGTAACCAAGAGACCCAGTACTTC
j_gene: TRBJ2-7; abundance: many; d_gene: TRBD2; v_gene: TRBV5-1; CDR3aa: CASSGFDGRPSYEQYF; CDR3nt: TGCGCCAGCAGCGGATTCGACGGGAGGCCCTCCTACGAGCAGTACTTC
j_gene: TRBJ2-2; abundance: many; d_gene: .; v_gene: TRBV20-1; CDR3aa: CGRKAGELFF; CDR3nt: TGCGGTCGTAAGGCCGGGGAGCTGTTTTTT
j_gene: TRBJ2-4; abundance: few; d_gene: .; v_gene: TRBV10-1; CDR3aa: CASSESGVKNIQYF; CDR3nt: TGCGCCAGCAGTGAGTCAGGGGTCAAAAACATTCAGTACTTC
j_gene: TRBJ2-1; abundance: .; d_gene: TRBD2; v_gene: TRBV4-3; CDR3aa: CASSPQTSGRGNEQFF; CDR3nt: TGCGCCAGCAGCCCCCAGACTAGCGGGAGAGGTAATGAGCAGTTCTTC
j_gene: TRBJ1-5; abundance: many; d_gene: .; v_gene: TRBV28; CDR3aa: CASSSRQVNQPQHF; CDR3nt: TGTGCCAGCAGTTCCAGACAGGTTAATCAGCCCCAGCATTTT